This T cell receptor (beta chain) appears in the sequencing data of a study of T cells in women clearing cervical HPV infection. Study context: Case blood was drawn a median approximately 150 days after lesion detection.

immunoSEQ multiplex PCR used an average of roughly 1,300 ng genomic DNA. Here immunoSEQ multiplex PCR was the method, and the copy in TCRdb shows in-frame clones only, minus some. The sample has roughly 22,000 clones. Germline V gene sequence: CDR1 SGHRS, CDR2 YFSETQ. V dropped 4 bases and J dropped 4 bases, with 18 bases sitting between them. This CDR3 spans 17 amino acids. Comment on this clone: Read data end 3 residues before the CDR3 end; the end is taken from the germline J gene.

Sequencing was carried out using blood buffy coat. This chain joins TRBV5-1 and TRBJ2-6; D may be TRBD1 (6 bases). The sequence was collected from a woman aged 18 to 75 with a cervical HPV16 infection that either progressed to CIN3+ or cleared (not recorded which). This CDR3 reads CASSPGDTTAGANVLTF. The part of the CDR3 DNA that was read is TGCGCCAGCAGCCCCGGGGACACGACGGCCGGGGCCAACGTC.